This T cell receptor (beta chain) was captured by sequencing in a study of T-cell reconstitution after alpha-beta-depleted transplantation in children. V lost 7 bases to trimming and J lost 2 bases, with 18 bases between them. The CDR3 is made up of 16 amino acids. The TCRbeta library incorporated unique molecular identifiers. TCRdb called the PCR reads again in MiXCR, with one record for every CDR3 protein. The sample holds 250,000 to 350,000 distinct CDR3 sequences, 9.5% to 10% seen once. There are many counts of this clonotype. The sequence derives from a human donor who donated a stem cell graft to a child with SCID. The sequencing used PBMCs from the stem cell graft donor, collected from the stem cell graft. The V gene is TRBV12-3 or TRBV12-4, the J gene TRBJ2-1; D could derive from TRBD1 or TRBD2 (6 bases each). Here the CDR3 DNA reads TGTGCCAGCATCCCTGCGGAGGGGGACGCCTACAATGAGCAGTTCTTC. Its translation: CASIPAEGDAYNEQFF.